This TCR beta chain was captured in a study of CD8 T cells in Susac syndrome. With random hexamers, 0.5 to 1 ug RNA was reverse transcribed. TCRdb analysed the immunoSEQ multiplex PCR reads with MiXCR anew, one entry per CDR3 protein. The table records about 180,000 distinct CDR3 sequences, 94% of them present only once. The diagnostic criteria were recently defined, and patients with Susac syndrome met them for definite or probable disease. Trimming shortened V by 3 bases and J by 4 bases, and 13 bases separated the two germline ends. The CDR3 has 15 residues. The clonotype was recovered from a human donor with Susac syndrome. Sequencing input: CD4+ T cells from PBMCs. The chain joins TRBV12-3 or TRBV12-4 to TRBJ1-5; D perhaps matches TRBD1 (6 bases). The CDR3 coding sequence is TGTGCCAGCAGTTTGGCGGGGGGCCGGAATCAGCCCCAGCATTTT. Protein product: CASSLAGGRNQPQHF.